This T cell receptor (beta chain) was captured by sequencing in a study of T-cell reconstitution after alpha-beta-depleted transplantation in children. Whole-study findings and limits: Surviving recipient T cells and thymic progenitors produced the high day-60 TCRbeta diversity seen in some patients. Diversity and T-cell counts at one year after transplant derived mostly from new T cells. Reportedly, roughly two months post-transplant, alpha-beta T cells arose from several hundred expanded graft clones.

Germline V gives CDR1 SEHNR, CDR2 FQNEAQ (reference sequence). The trim removed 8 bases at V and 7 bases at J, leaving 12 bases unmatched. The CDR3 covers 14 residues. Comment on this clonotype: Antigen unknown.

This sample's TCRbeta library carried unique molecular identifier barcodes. TCRdb used MiXCR to reprocess the PCR reads, holding one entry per CDR3 protein. The data contain about 580,000 distinct CDR3 sequences, 20% to 30% of them seen just once; the ten biggest clones take up around a third. This chain connects TRBV7-9 to TRBJ2-7; 9 bases fit TRBD1. Sequencing was performed on PBMCs, taken before TCRalphabeta/CD19-depleted stem cell transplant. The receptor's source is a boy younger than two with Wiskott-Aldrich syndrome, due to receive a stem cell transplant. CDR3 amino acids: CASGGQDRGQEQYF. The CDR3 bases are TGTGCCAGCGGAGGGCAGGACAGGGGACAGGAGCAGTACTTC.